Below are 19 T cell receptor beta chains sequenced from a single sample in a study of regulatory T cells in long-lasting Graves disease. Arm-PCR with iRepertoire HTBI primers amplified the CDR3 regions for these TCR beta libraries. TCRdb redid the calling of the multiplex PCR reads with MiXCR, one entry per CDR3 protein. The sample holds under 250,000 distinct CDR3 sequences, less than 20% seen once. Stated time point: newly diagnosed GD, antithyroid drugs for less than 3 months. The TCR library used RNA extracted from PBMCs. These data were also reused for a study on T cells in Graves' hyperthyroidism and ophthalmopathy.

Material: peripheral blood mononuclear cells (PBMCs), obtained at new diagnosis, from a patient treated with antithyroid drugs. The source of these receptors is a woman younger than 45 with Graves disease.

In its sample, this clonotype was seen many times. V and J are TRBV6-1 and TRBJ2-3; 11 bases agree with TRBD2. Germline V gene sequence: CDR1 MNHNS, CDR2 SASEGT. The CDR3 totals 14 residues. The trim removed 5 bases at V and 6 bases at J, leaving 4 bases unmatched. The CDR3 nucleotides read TGTGCCAGCAGTCAGCTAGCGGGAGGCGATACGCAGTATTTT. Protein sequence: CASSQLAGGDTQYF.

For this clonotype: The conserved phenylalanine or tryptophan normally closing the CDR3 is absent here, so this likely arose from a read error. The DNA is omitted, as the CDR3 cannot be located on it reliably, and the CDR3 follows TCRdb's listing. This chain joins TRBV30 and TRBJ1-1; the table gives TRBD1 as D, unverified against the DNA. Counting both end residues, the CDR3 totals 14 amino acids. Per the germline V gene, CDR1 is GTSNPN and CDR2 is SVGIG (reference sequence). This CDR3 is CAWSGGTVNTEGFV.

This clonotype was seen repeatedly, ten times or more. The V and J genes are TRBV9 and TRBJ2-5; a weak D match, TRBD2 (5 bases). This CDR3 is 15 amino acids long. In germline, CDR1 is SGDLS, CDR2 YYNGEE. V lost 3 bases, J lost 4 bases, and 16 bases lay in between. CDR3 sequence reads: CASSAGLQSGETQYF. The CDR3 nucleotides are TGTGCCAGCAGCGCGGGGTTACAGTCGGGAGAGACCCAGTACTTC. The full variable domain, in which reference TRBV9 and TRBJ2-5 provide the parts outside the CDR3, is DSGVTQTPKHLITATGQRVTLRCSPRSGDLSVYWYQQSLDQGLQFLIQYYNGEERAKGNILERFSAQQFPDLHSELNLSSLELGDSALYFCASSAGLQSGETQYFGPGTRLLVL.

Ten or more counts support this clonotype. The chain carries TRBV2 and TRBJ2-5, with a weak D call TRBD2 (5 bases). The V gene lost 9 bases and the J gene lost 0 bases, with 17 bases spanning the gap. Germline V gene lookup returns CDR1 SNHLY and CDR2 FYNNEI. The CDR3 runs 15 residues. The CDR3 DNA sequence: TGTGCCAGACAAGCGGCGGGCCTGTACCAAGAGACCCAGTACTTC. It translates to CARQAAGLYQETQYF.

The chain is built from TRBV27 and TRBJ1-1, with a weak D call TRBD1 (6 bases). From germline, CDR1 is MNHEY and CDR2 SMNVEV (reference sequence). The CDR3 is 15 residues long. Trimming shortened V by 4 bases and J by 4 bases, and 16 bases separated the two germline ends. CDR3 sequence reads: CASSYGGGGATEAFF. As DNA, the CDR3 is TGTGCCAGCAGTTACGGCGGCGGGGGGGCCACTGAAGCTTTCTTT.

Notes on this clonotype: It differs at one base from a far larger clone, so likely a read error. The chain recombines TRBV2 with TRBJ1-2; D possibly corresponds to TRBD1 (6 bases). Germline lookup yields CDR1 SNHLY and CDR2 FYNNEI. The CDR3 sequence is 14 residues long. Trimming took 3 bases from V and 2 from J, leaving 10 bases between them. CDR3 sequence reads: CASSDLQGNYGYTF. The CDR3 nucleotides read TGTGCCAGCAGTGATTTGCAGGGGAACTATGGCTACACCTTC.

This clonotype appeared many times. The rearrangement links TRBV20-1 to TRBJ2-1; D call uncertain. Germline V gives CDR1 DFQATT, CDR2 SNEGSKA (reference sequence). V lost 4 bases to trimming and J lost 6 bases, with 10 bases between them. CDR3 length: 12 amino acids. The CDR3 nucleotides are TGCAGTGCTAAGGCCTTGGTCAATGAGCAGTTCTTC. Its protein product is CSAKALVNEQFF.

There are many counts of this clonotype. The chain is built from TRBV5-1 and TRBJ1-2; D is possibly TRBD1 (6 bases). The CDR3 length is 13 residues. Germline CDR1 SGHRS, CDR2 YFSETQ. The V gene lost 0 bases and the J gene lost 8 bases, with 11 bases spanning the gap. CDR3 loop: CASSLEEGGGYTF. CDR3 nucleotide sequence: TGCGCCAGCAGCTTGGAAGAGGGGGGCGGCTACACCTTC. The whole variable domain, filled in from reference TRBV5-1 and TRBJ1-2, reads KAGVTQTPRYLIKTRGQQVTLSCSPISGHRSVSWYQQTPGQGLQFLFEYFSETQRNKGNFPGRFSGRQFSNSRSEMNVSTLELGDSALYLCASSLEEGGGYTFGSGTRLTVV.

There are many counts of this clonotype. The chain employs TRBV2 and TRBJ1-4; maybe TRBD1 (6 bases). The CDR3 length is 13 residues. Deletions cut 7 bases from V and 8 bases from J, with 14 bases between. The V gene's germline CDR1 is SNHLY and CDR2 FYNNEI. DNA for the CDR3: TGTGCCAGCAAGCGGGAGCAGGGGGAAAAACTGTTTTTT. This sequence encodes CASKREQGEKLFF.

Ten or more counts support this clonotype. The V and J genes are TRBV12-3 or TRBV12-4 and TRBJ1-1; 7 bases are a match to TRBD1. This CDR3 contains 15 residues. V was clipped by 6 bases and J by 0 bases; unmatched bases: 7. The CDR3 coding sequence is TGTGCCAGCAGGCGTCCCGGGACAGTGAACACTGAAGCTTTCTTT. Its protein product is CASRRPGTVNTEAFF.

This clonotype was counted ten times or more. The chain couples TRBV10-1 to TRBJ2-1; perhaps D is TRBD1 or TRBD2 (5 bases each). Germline V gene lookup returns CDR1 WNHNN and CDR2 SYGVQD (reference sequence). This CDR3 has 12 amino acids. The V and J ends lost 2 bases and 6 bases respectively, with 5 bases between them. CDR3 sequence: CASSEGGNEQFF. DNA of the CDR3: TGCGCCAGCAGTGAGGGGGGCAATGAGCAGTTCTTC.

This clonotype was found many times. This chain joins TRBV28 and TRBJ1-1; D not certain. The germline V gene encodes CDR1 MDHEN and CDR2 SYDVKM. This CDR3 spans 14 amino acids. With 4 bases removed from V and 1 base from J, the gap between germline ends came to 10 bases. As DNA, the CDR3 is TGTGCCAGCAGTTCCCTTTCTTCGAACACTGAAGCTTTCTTT. This sequence encodes CASSSLSSNTEAFF.

The sample holds many counts of this clonotype. The CDR3 protein is CSAPGDSTYEQYF. In DNA, the CDR3 is TGCAGTGCTCCAGGGGACTCTACCTACGAGCAGTACTTC. J is TRBJ2-7 and V is TRBV20-1; D may be TRBD1 or TRBD2 (6 bases each). V lost 5 bases to trimming and J lost 2 bases, with 13 bases between them. This CDR3 comprises 13 residues. Germline lookup yields CDR1 DFQATT and CDR2 SNEGSKA (reference sequence).

In its sample, this clonotype was seen many times. The chain joins TRBV20-1 to TRBJ2-7; TRBD2 matches at 8 bases. The V segment lost 3 bases and the J segment 2 bases; nucleotides outside the gene matches: 9. Germline V gene data show CDR1 as DFQATT and CDR2 as SNEGSKA (reference sequence). The CDR3 sequence is 15 residues long. The CDR3: CSARVKGLGTYEQYF. The DNA of the CDR3 is TGCAGTGCTAGGGTGAAGGGACTAGGAACCTACGAGCAGTACTTC.

In this sample, this clonotype turned up many times. The chain couples TRBV2 to TRBJ2-7; TRBD2 aligns across 9 bases. Germline CDR1 and CDR2: SNHLY and FYNNEI. Trimming cost V 3 bases and J 4 bases; bases outside gene matches: 7. CDR3 length: 15 amino acids. The CDR3 spells CASSDLTSGTYEQYF. Written as DNA, the CDR3 is TGTGCCAGCAGTGACTTGACTAGCGGAACTTACGAGCAGTACTTC.

This clonotype was seen just once. This chain joins TRBV28 and TRBJ2-2, with TRBD2 matching over 8 bases. Germline V gives CDR1 MDHEN, CDR2 SYDVKM. This CDR3 comprises 16 residues. V lost 5 bases, J lost 5 bases, and 10 bases stayed unmatched. The CDR3 DNA follows: TGTGCCAGCAGTGTAGCGGGATCATACGCTACCGGGGAGCTGTTTTTT. Encoded protein: CASSVAGSYATGELFF.

The chain couples TRBV3-1 to TRBJ2-5; D might be TRBD2 (5 bases). V lost 1 base and J lost 5, with 11 bases in between. The CDR3 has 14 residues. Germline loops: CDR1 LGHDT, CDR2 YNNKEL (reference sequence). Here the CDR3 DNA reads TGTGCCAGCAGCCAAGTAGCGACAACGGAGACCCAGTACTTC. Protein product: CASSQVATTETQYF.

At least ten counts were recorded for this clonotype. The CDR3: CASSNTLVSSDTQYF. CDR3 coding DNA: TGTGCCAGCAGTAACACACTAGTTTCTTCAGATACGCAGTATTTT. The chain combines TRBV27 with TRBJ2-3; tentative D call: TRBD2 (5 bases). The V gene's germline CDR1 is MNHEY and CDR2 SMNVEV (reference sequence). The CDR3 runs 15 residues. The V gene lost 5 bases and the J gene lost 4 bases, with 16 bases spanning the gap.

This clonotype was observed at least ten times. The chain couples TRBV3-1 to TRBJ2-7; possible D gene TRBD1, 7 bases. Trimming removed 4 bases at V and 2 bases at J, with 9 bases between. This CDR3 region has 13 residues. The germline gives CDR1 LGHDT, CDR2 YNNKEL (reference sequence). This chain's CDR3 is CASSLRGAYEQYF. DNA for the CDR3: TGTGCCAGCAGCCTCAGGGGGGCCTACGAGCAGTACTTC.